These T cell receptor beta chains were read from a single sample in a study of blood T cells in healthy people across ages. TCRdb processed the 5' RACE reads anew with MiXCR; each CDR3 protein has one entry. The sample lists approximately 580,000 distinct CDR3 sequences, 20% to 30% occurring once. The same specimen was also included in a second study, on T cells of mothers and their children.

Sequencing was carried out using blood. The receptor set was obtained from a boy aged 10-17 years in good health. Each CDR3 is given with its conserved first and last residue. D genes are given only for firm matches. Size tells how often a clone was seen (once, few, many) or the class of an expanded clone, and some rows leave it out.

V gene	D gene	J gene	clone size	CDR3 DNA	CDR3 protein
TRBV7-8	NA	TRBJ2-5	many	TGTGCCAGCAGCCCCCTTATGCGCTCGAAGGGTTACTTC	CASSPLMRSKGYF
TRBV12-3/TRBV12-4	TRBD1	TRBJ2-7	NA	TGTGCCAGCAGCCTCACAGGGGCGGTCGAGCAGTACTTC	CASSLTGAVEQYF
TRBV6-2/TRBV6-3	NA	TRBJ2-2	few	TGTGCCAGCACTGGTTACGGGGAGCTGTTTTTT	CASTGYGELFF
TRBV6-4	NA	TRBJ2-1	NA	TGTGCCAGCAGCCCCGACAACAATGAGCAGTTCTTC	CASSPDNNEQFF
TRBV4-3	TRBD1	TRBJ1-2	NA	TGCGCCAGCAGCCCGACGGACAGGGACGGCTACACCTTC	CASSPTDRDGYTF
TRBV28	NA	TRBJ2-2	NA	TGTGCCAGCAGTCCTGGGACAATTCTCGGGGAGCTGTTTTTT	CASSPGTILGELFF
TRBV6-5	TRBD1	TRBJ1-2	NA	TGTGCCAGCAGCCAATCGACAGGGTGGGTGGGCTACACCTTC	CASSQSTGWVGYTF
TRBV5-5	NA	TRBJ1-5	NA	TGTGCCAGCAGCTTAAGCCAGCTTAATCAGCCCCAGCATTTT	CASSLSQLNQPQHF
TRBV4-2	TRBD1	TRBJ1-2	few	TGTGCCAGCAGCCAAGATGGGACAGGGAATACCTATGGCTACACCTTC	CASSQDGTGNTYGYTF
TRBV7-2	TRBD1	TRBJ2-3	few	TGTGCCAGCAGCTTAGGGCCCACAAGGGGGCACACAGATACGCAGTATTTT	CASSLGPTRGHTDTQYF
TRBV5-6	NA	TRBJ1-3	NA	TGTGCCAGCAGCCCCTCTTTTCAGACTGGAAACACCATATATTTT	CASSPSFQTGNTIYF
TRBV7-9	TRBD2	TRBJ2-1	many	TGTGCCAGCAGCTTAGTATTAGCGGGAGGCTACAATGAGCAGTTCTTC	CASSLVLAGGYNEQFF
TRBV3-1	NA	TRBJ1-2	NA	TGTGCCAGCAGCCAAGATGAAGCAGTTGGCTACACCTTC	CASSQDEAVGYTF
TRBV3-1	NA	TRBJ2-3	NA	TGTGCCAGCAGCCAATACACAGATACGCAGTATTTT	CASSQYTDTQYF
TRBV14	TRBD1	TRBJ1-4	many	TGTGCCAGCAGCCCCCGGACAGGGCCCACAACTAATGAAAAACTGTTTTTT	CASSPRTGPTTNEKLFF
TRBV11-3	TRBD2	TRBJ2-5	few	TGTGCCAGCAGCTCGGGACTAGGGGAAGAGACCCAGTACTTC	CASSSGLGEETQYF
TRBV5-1	TRBD1	TRBJ2-3	few	TGCGCCAGCAGCCCTGGGACAGGCAGTAGCACTGATACGCAGTATTTT	CASSPGTGSSTDTQYF
TRBV20-1	NA	TRBJ2-3	NA	TGCAGTGCTTCCCCCCGGGAATCTAGCACAGATACGCAGTATTTT	CSASPRESSTDTQYF
TRBV7-8	NA	TRBJ1-5	NA	TGTGCCAGCAGCCCACAACGGGGGGGGCAAGGCAATCAGCCCCAGCATTTT	CASSPQRGGQGNQPQHF
TRBV6-2/TRBV6-3	NA	TRBJ1-5	NA	TGTGCCAGCAGTTACAACGGGGGGCAGGGTCAGCCCCAGCATTTT	CASSYNGGQGQPQHF
TRBV6-6	NA	TRBJ1-4	NA	TGTGCCAGCAGAAACGACAGGTTTAATGAAAAACTGTTTTTT	CASRNDRFNEKLFF
TRBV20-1	TRBD2	TRBJ2-7	NA	TGCAGTGCTGGGGGACTAGCGGGAGGCGTCGGCGAGCAGTACTTC	CSAGGLAGGVGEQYF
TRBV7-2	TRBD1	TRBJ1-2	NA	TGTGCCAGCAGCTTAGCTCAGACAGGGGGCGTAACTAACTATGGCTACACCTTC	CASSLAQTGGVTNYGYTF
TRBV25-1	NA	TRBJ2-7	many	TGTGCCAGCAGTGATGCGGGCTACGAGCAGTACTTC	CASSDAGYEQYF
TRBV9	NA	TRBJ1-2	NA	TGTGCCAGCACGGATCACCCGGCTAACTATGGCTACACCTTC	CASTDHPANYGYTF
TRBV6-2/TRBV6-3	TRBD1	TRBJ1-5	few	TGTGCCAGCAGCCCACAGGGGATAGGCAATCAGCCCCAGCATTTT	CASSPQGIGNQPQHF
TRBV5-5	TRBD1	TRBJ2-2	few	TGTGCCAGCAGCCCCGGGACAGGGTTGGTCGGGGAGCTGTTTTTT	CASSPGTGLVGELFF
TRBV24-1	TRBD1	TRBJ1-1	NA	TGTGCCACCAGTCCCGGGACAGGGCTTGATCTGCAAGCTTTCTTT	CATSPGTGLDLQAFF
TRBV7-9	TRBD1	TRBJ2-7	NA	TGTGCCAGCAGCCAAACGGGACAGGGGACCTACGAGCAGTACTTC	CASSQTGQGTYEQYF
TRBV7-2	NA	TRBJ2-1	NA	TGTGCCAGCAGCTTAGGCGGGGTAGCCTACAATGAGCAGTTCTTC	CASSLGGVAYNEQFF
TRBV4-3	NA	TRBJ1-4	few	TGCGCCAGCAGTCAGGGCCCAGGGTCCAATGGAAAACTGTTTTTT	CASSQGPGSNGKLFF
TRBV6-5	NA	TRBJ1-5	few	TGTGCCAGCAGTCTATACAGGGAAAACAATCAGCCCCAGCATTTT	CASSLYRENNQPQHF
TRBV7-9	TRBD2	TRBJ2-1	few	TGTGCCAGCAGCTTACTCGCGGGAGGGATCGATGAGCAGTTCTTC	CASSLLAGGIDEQFF
TRBV28	TRBD1	TRBJ2-2	few	TGTGCCAGCAGCCGACAGGGGTTCACCGGGGAGCTGTTTTTT	CASSRQGFTGELFF
TRBV20-1	NA	TRBJ2-7	few	TGCAGTGCTCTTAAGCCGGTGGGCTCCTACGAGCAGTACTTC	CSALKPVGSYEQYF
TRBV2	NA	TRBJ2-7	NA	TGTGCCAGCATACAACGCGGATTCGAGCAGTACTTC	CASIQRGFEQYF
TRBV29-1	NA	TRBJ2-1	NA	TGCAGCGTCCTTCTCCTTTGGGGGGTGGACAATGAGCAGTTCTTC	CSVLLLWGVDNEQFF
TRBV6-2/TRBV6-3	NA	TRBJ2-7	few	TGTGCCAGCAGTTACTCGACGGGAGACCCCGCCTACGAGCAGTACTTC	CASSYSTGDPAYEQYF
TRBV18	NA	TRBJ2-6	NA	TGTGCCAGCTCACCAACTGGGGCCAACGTCCTGACTTTC	CASSPTGANVLTF
TRBV28	TRBD1	TRBJ1-4	NA	TGTGCCAGCAGTTTATGGGTCGGCACAGGGGCTAATGAAAAACTGTTTTTT	CASSLWVGTGANEKLFF
TRBV5-6	NA	TRBJ1-4	NA	TGTGCCAGCAGCTCGGAGGGGTCCCGCGAAAAACTGTTTTTT	CASSSEGSREKLFF
TRBV29-1	NA	TRBJ2-3	NA	TGCAGCGTTGAGGAGGCGCCCACAGATACGCAGTATTTT	CSVEEAPTDTQYF
TRBV7-9	TRBD1	TRBJ1-2	few	TGTGCCAGCAGCATTCGACAGGGAGGCGCCTATGGCTACACCTTC	CASSIRQGGAYGYTF
TRBV27	NA	TRBJ2-1	NA	TGTGCCAGCAGTTTATTCTCAAACCCCAGGGACGTAACCAAGTGGTTCTTC	CASSLFSNPRDVTKWFF
TRBV2	NA	TRBJ1-6	few	TGTGCCAGCAGTGAATCCGGGGGAGGCCCCCGATCACCCCTCCACTTT	CASSESGGGPRSPLHF
TRBV12-3/TRBV12-4	NA	TRBJ1-1	once	TGTGCCAGCAGGCACGAACAGGGTTTAGTATATGATATCACTGAAGCTTTCTTT	CASRHEQGLVYDITEAFF
TRBV7-2	TRBD2	TRBJ2-4	few	TGTGCCAGCAGCTTAGTGGTAGCGGGGGTCCATCAGTACTTC	CASSLVVAGVHQYF
TRBV5-6	TRBD1	TRBJ1-4	NA	TGTGCCAGCAGCTTTTATACCCGGGACAGGGTTGAAAAACTGTTTTTT	CASSFYTRDRVEKLFF
TRBV28	TRBD1	TRBJ2-2	NA	TGTGCCGGACAGGGTCCGGGCGGGGAGCTGTTTTTT	CAGQGPGGELFF
TRBV4-1	TRBD1	TRBJ2-5	NA	TGCGCCAGCAGCAGGGGACAGTACCAAGAGACCCAGTACTTC	CASSRGQYQETQYF
TRBV6-2/TRBV6-3	TRBD1	TRBJ2-2	few	TGTGCCAGCAGTCACGGACAGGGCACCGGGGAGCTGTTTTTT	CASSHGQGTGELFF
TRBV7-9	TRBD2	TRBJ2-7	few	TGTGCCAGCAGCCGGACTAGCGGGAGCGGAAGCTCCTACGAGCAGTACTTC	CASSRTSGSGSSYEQYF
TRBV7-2	NA	TRBJ2-1	few	TGTGCCAGCAGCTTAGACCGCGGGACGAGGGGTCCATACAATGAGCAGTTCTTC	CASSLDRGTRGPYNEQFF
TRBV7-2	TRBD1	TRBJ2-5	NA	TGTGCCACCAACGGACAGGGGGTGGGGACCCAGTACTTC	CATNGQGVGTQYF
TRBV21-1	NA	TRBJ2-5	few	TGTGCCAGCAGCAAAGCAGGGGGCTCTCCCCAAGAGACCCAGTACTTC	CASSKAGGSPQETQYF
TRBV9	NA	TRBJ2-3	few	TGTGCCAGCAGCGTAAATTGGGCCGGGACGCAGTATTTT	CASSVNWAGTQYF
TRBV12-3/TRBV12-4	TRBD1	TRBJ1-1	NA	TGTGCCAGCACCGAGGACAGGCGGAACACTGAAGCTTTCTTT	CASTEDRRNTEAFF
TRBV20-1	NA	TRBJ2-5	few	TGCAGTGCTACCAAGGGGGTACTCGACGAGACCCAGTACTTC	CSATKGVLDETQYF
TRBV6-1	NA	TRBJ2-5	NA	TGTGCCAGCAGCCGAGTTGGGGATCAAGAGACCCAGTACTTC	CASSRVGDQETQYF